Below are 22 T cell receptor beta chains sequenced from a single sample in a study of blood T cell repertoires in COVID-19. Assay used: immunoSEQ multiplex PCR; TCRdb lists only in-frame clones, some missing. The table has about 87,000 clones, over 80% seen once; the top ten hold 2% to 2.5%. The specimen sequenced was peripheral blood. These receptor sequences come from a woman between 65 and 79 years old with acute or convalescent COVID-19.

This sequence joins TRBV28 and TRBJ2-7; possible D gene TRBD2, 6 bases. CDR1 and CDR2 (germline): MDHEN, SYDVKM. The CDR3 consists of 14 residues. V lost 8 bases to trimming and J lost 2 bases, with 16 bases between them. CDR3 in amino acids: CASSGETGAYEQYF. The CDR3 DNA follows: TGTGCCAGCTCAGGCGAGACGGGGGCCTACGAGCAGTACTTC.

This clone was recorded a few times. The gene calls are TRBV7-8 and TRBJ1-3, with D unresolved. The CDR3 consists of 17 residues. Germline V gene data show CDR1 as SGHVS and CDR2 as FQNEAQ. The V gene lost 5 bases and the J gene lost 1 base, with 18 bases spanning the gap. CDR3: CASSPNPIQISGNTIYF. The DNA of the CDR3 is TGTGCCAGCAGCCCAAATCCCATCCAGATTTCTGGAAACACCATATATTTT.

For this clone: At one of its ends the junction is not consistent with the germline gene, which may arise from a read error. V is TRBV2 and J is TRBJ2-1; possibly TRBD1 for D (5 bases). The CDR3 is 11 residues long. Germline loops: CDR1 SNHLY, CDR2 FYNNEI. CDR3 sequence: CASSELGNRIF. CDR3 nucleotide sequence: TGTGCCAGCAGTGAATTGGGGAACAGGATCTTC. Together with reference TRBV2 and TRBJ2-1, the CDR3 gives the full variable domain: EPEVTQTPSHQVTQMGQEVILRCVPISNHLYFYWYRQILGQKVEFLVSFYNNEISEKSEIFDDQFSVERPDGSNFTLKIRSTKLEDSAMYFCASSELGNRIFGPGTRLTVL.

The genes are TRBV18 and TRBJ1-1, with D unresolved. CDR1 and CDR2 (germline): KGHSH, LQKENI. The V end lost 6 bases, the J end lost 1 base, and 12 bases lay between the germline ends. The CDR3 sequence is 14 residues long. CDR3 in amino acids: CASSPSQSNTEAFF. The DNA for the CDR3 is TGTGCCAGCTCCCCAAGTCAGTCGAACACTGAAGCTTTCTTT.

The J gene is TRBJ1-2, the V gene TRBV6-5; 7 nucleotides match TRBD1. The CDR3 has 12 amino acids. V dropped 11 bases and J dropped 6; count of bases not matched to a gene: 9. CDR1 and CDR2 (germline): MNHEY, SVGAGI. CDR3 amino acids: CASRTGYDGYTF. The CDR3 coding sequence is TGTGCCTCCCGGACAGGCTACGATGGCTACACCTTC.

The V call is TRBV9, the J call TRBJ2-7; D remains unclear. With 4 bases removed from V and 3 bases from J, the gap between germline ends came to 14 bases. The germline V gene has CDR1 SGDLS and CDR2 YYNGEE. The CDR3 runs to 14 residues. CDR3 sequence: CASSPRPYSYEQYF. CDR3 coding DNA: TGTGCCAGCAGCCCCCGTCCCTACAGCTACGAGCAGTACTTC.

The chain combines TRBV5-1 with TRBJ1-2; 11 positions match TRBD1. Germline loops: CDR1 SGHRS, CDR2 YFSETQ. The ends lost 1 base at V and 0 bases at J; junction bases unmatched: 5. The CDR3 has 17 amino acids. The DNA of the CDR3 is TGCGCCAGCAGCTTGTACGGGACAGGGGGAGCTAACTATGGCTACACCTTC. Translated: CASSLYGTGGANYGYTF.

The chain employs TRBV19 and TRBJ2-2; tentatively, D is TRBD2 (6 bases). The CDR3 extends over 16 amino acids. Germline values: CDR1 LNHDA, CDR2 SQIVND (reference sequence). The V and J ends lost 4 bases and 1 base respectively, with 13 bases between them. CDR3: CASSKEGTVNTGELFF. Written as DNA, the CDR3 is TGTGCCAGTAGTAAAGAGGGGACTGTGAACACCGGGGAGCTGTTTTTT. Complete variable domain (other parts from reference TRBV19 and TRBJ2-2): DGGITQSPKYLFRKEGQNVTLSCEQNLNHDAMYWYRQDPGQGLRLIYYSQIVNDFQKGDIAEGYSVSREKKESFPLTVTSAQKNPTAFYLCASSKEGTVNTGELFFGEGSRLTVL.

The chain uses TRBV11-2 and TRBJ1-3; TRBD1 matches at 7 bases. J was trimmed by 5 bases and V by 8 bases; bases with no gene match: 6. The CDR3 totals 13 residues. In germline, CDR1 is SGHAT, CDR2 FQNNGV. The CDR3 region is CASRQGWRNTIYF. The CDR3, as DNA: TGTGCCAGCCGACAGGGTTGGAGAAACACCATATATTTT.

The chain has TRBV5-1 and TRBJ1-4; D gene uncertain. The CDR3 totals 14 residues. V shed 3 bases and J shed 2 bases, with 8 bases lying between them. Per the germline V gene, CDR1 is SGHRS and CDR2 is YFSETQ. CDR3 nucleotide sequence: TGCGCCAGCAGCTCCCCCCCTACTAATGAAAAACTGTTTTTT. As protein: CASSSPPTNEKLFF.

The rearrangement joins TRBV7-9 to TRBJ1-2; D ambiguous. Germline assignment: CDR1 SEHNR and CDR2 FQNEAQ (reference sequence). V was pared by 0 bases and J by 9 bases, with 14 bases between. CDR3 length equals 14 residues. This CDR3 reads CASSLAGTDLSYTF. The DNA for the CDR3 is TGTGCCAGCAGCTTAGCGGGTACAGACCTTAGCTACACCTTC.

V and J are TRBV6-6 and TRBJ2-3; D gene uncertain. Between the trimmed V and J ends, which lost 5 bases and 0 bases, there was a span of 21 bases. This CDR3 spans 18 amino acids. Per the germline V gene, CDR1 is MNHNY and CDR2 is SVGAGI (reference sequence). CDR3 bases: TGTGCCAGCAGTCAGATTCACCCGACCCCGACTAGCACAGATACGCAGTATTTT. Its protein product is CASSQIHPTPTSTDTQYF.

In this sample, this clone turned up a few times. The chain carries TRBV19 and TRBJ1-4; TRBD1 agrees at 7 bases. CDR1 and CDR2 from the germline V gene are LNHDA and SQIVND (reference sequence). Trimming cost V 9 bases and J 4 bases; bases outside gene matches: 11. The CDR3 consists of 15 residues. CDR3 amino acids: CASRDRAGGNEKLFF. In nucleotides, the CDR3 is TGTGCCAGCCGAGACAGGGCGGGAGGTAATGAAAAACTGTTTTTT.

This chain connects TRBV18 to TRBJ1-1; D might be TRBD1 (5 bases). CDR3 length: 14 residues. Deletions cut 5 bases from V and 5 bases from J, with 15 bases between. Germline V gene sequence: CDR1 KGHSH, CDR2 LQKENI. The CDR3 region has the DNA TGTGCCAGCTCAGCCCAGGGACTAGGAACTGAAGCTTTCTTT. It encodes CASSAQGLGTEAFF.

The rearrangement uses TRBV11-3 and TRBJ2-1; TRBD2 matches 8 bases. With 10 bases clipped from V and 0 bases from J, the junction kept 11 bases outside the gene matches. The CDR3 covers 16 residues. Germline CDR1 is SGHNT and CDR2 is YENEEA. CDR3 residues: CAKRGRGESSYNEQFF. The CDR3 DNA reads TGTGCCAAACGCGGGCGGGGGGAAAGCTCCTACAATGAGCAGTTCTTC. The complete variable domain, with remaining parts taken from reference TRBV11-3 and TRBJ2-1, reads EAGVVQSPRYKIIEKKQPVAFWCNPISGHNTLYWYLQNLGQGPELLIRYENEEAVDDSQLPKDRFSAERLKGVDSTLKIQPAELGDSAVYLCAKRGRGESSYNEQFFGPGTRLTVL.

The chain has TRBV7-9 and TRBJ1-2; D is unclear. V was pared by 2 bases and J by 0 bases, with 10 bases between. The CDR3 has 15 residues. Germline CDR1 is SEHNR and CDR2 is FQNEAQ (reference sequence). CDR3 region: CASSLLISANYGYTF. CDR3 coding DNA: TGTGCCAGCAGCTTATTGATCAGTGCTAACTATGGCTACACCTTC.

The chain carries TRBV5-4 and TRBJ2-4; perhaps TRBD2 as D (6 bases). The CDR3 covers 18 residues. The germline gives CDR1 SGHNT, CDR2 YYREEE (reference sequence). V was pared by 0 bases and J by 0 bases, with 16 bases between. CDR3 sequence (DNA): TGTGCCAGCAGCTTGGTTCGGGGGATGGGGCTAGCCAAAAACATTCAGTACTTC. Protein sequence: CASSLVRGMGLAKNIQYF.

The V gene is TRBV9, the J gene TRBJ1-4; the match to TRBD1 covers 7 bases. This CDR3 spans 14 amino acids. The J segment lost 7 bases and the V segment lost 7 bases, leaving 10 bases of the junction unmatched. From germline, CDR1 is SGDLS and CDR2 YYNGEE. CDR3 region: CASALGQPGEKLFF. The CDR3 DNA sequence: TGTGCCAGCGCTTTGGGACAGCCGGGTGAAAAACTGTTTTTT.

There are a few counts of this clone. The CDR3: CASSLPGQGGSGYTF. The CDR3 DNA reads as TGTGCCAGCAGTTTGCCGGGACAGGGAGGAAGTGGCTACACCTTC. The chain uses TRBV28 and TRBJ1-2, with 9 bases aligning to TRBD1. The V gene end was trimmed by 3 bases and the J gene end by 7 bases; junction bases not matched to a gene: 9. The germline V gene has CDR1 MDHEN and CDR2 SYDVKM. The CDR3 is 15 residues long.

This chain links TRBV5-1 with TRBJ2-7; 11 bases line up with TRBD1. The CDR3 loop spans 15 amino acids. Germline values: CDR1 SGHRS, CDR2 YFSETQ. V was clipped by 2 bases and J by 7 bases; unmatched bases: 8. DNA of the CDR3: TGCGCCAGCAGCTTATCCCCGGGACAGGGGGGAGAGCAGTACTTC. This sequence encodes CASSLSPGQGGEQYF. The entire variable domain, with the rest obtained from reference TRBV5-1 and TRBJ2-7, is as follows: KAGVTQTPRYLIKTRGQQVTLSCSPISGHRSVSWYQQTPGQGLQFLFEYFSETQRNKGNFPGRFSGRQFSNSRSEMNVSTLELGDSALYLCASSLSPGQGGEQYFGPGTRLTVT.

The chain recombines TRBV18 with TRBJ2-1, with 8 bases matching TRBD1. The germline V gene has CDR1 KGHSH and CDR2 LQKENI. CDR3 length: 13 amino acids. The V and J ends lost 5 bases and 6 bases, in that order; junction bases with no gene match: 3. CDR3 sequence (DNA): TGTGCCAGCTCATCCGGACAGGGCAATGAGCAGTTCTTC. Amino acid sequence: CASSSGQGNEQFF.

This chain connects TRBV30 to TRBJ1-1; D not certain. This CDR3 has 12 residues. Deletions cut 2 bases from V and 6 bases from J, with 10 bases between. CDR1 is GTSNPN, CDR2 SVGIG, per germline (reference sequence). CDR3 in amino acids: CAWSYLRAEAFF. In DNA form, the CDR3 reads TGTGCCTGGAGTTATCTGCGGGCTGAAGCTTTCTTT.